The T cell receptor (beta chain) under discussion was sequenced for a study of OX40 agonist ivuxolimab in advanced cancers. The CDR3 has 14 amino acids. Germline V CDR1 and CDR2: SGHAT, FQNNGV. Trimming took 4 bases from V and 7 from J, leaving 11 bases between them. Data came from immunoSEQ multiplex PCR; TCRdb stores just in-frame clones and leaves some out. The table lists over 55,000 clones, around 87% of them singletons, with 10% to 12% in the top ten. The sequencing here drew on CD4+ or CD8+ T cells sorted from blood, taken in a trial of the OX40 agonist ivuxolimab. This clonotype was sampled from an adult with an advanced solid tumor such as melanoma, head and neck, liver or kidney cancer. The genes are TRBV11-2 and TRBJ1-6, with D maybe TRBD1 (5 bases). The CDR3 spells CASSSLGGNSPLHF. The CDR3 DNA reads as TGTGCCAGCAGCTCCCTTGGGGGAAATTCACCCCTCCACTTT. The whole variable domain, filled in from reference TRBV11-2 and TRBJ1-6, reads EAGVAQSPRYKIIEKRQSVAFWCNPISGHATLYWYQQILGQGPKLLIQFQNNGVVDDSQLPKDRFSAERLKGVDSTLKIQPAKLEDSAVYLCASSSLGGNSPLHFGNGTRLTVT.